Shown below are 26 T cell receptor beta chains from a single sample sequenced in a study of blood T cell repertoires in COVID-19. The repertoire was sequenced with immunoSEQ multiplex PCR; TCRdb's copy has only in-frame clones and lacks some. The top ten clones hold about 1% of a sample with fewer than 600,000 clones, 89% of them seen once. The sequenced material came from peripheral blood. These receptors originate from a man younger than 30 with COVID-19, enrolled during active disease.

V and J are TRBV10-2 and TRBJ2-1; maybe TRBD2 (6 bases). Trimming shortened V by 1 base and J by 8 bases, and 18 bases separated the two germline ends. The CDR3 sequence is 16 residues long. Germline V gives CDR1 WSHSY, CDR2 SAAADI. The CDR3 region is CASSEYGAGKSDEQFF. CDR3 DNA: TGCGCCAGCAGTGAGTATGGGGCGGGGAAGTCGGATGAGCAGTTCTTC.

This clone was found a few times. The V and J genes are TRBV6-5 and TRBJ1-6; D not certain. V was cut by 6 bases and J by 12 bases, with 15 bases left in between. This CDR3 region has 13 residues. The germline V gene has CDR1 MNHEY and CDR2 SVGAGI. The CDR3 here is CASSAGYWGPLHF. The CDR3 DNA sequence: TGTGCCAGCAGCGCGGGATACTGGGGACCCCTCCACTTT.

This chain links TRBV15 with TRBJ2-5; D not resolved. V lost 4 bases to trimming and J lost 4 bases, with 10 bases between them. The germline CDR1 and CDR2 sequences are LNHNV and YYDKDF (reference sequence). The CDR3 consists of 13 residues. In nucleotides, the CDR3 is TGTGCCACCAGCACCTTCTCGGTAGAGACCCAGTACTTC. It yields the protein CATSTFSVETQYF.

The chain combines TRBV6-6 with TRBJ1-2; D unclear. The germline CDR1 and CDR2 sequences are MNHNY and SVGAGI (reference sequence). The CDR3 length is 14 residues. Between the trimmed V and J ends, which lost 7 bases and 5 bases, there was a span of 17 bases. The CDR3 reads CASTDESWAYGYTF. The CDR3 bases are TGTGCCAGCACCGACGAGAGTTGGGCGTATGGCTACACCTTC.

The chain couples TRBV5-8 to TRBJ2-2; 7 bases are a match to TRBD2. V shed 2 bases and J 3 bases; nucleotides not matched to a gene: 4. Germline lookup yields CDR1 SGHTS and CDR2 YDEGEE. This CDR3 is built from 15 residues. This CDR3 reads CASSFPGGYTGELFF. CDR3 DNA sequence: TGTGCCAGCAGCTTTCCGGGGGGATACACCGGGGAGCTGTTTTTT.

V is TRBV5-6 and J is TRBJ2-2; no firm D call. This CDR3 contains 12 residues. Germline V lookup: CDR1 SGHDT, CDR2 YYEEEE. V was shortened by 3 bases and J by 7 bases, with 7 bases between the two germline ends. The chain's CDR3 is CASSYNYGELFF. The CDR3 DNA sequence: TGTGCCAGCAGCTATAATTACGGGGAGCTGTTTTTT. Full variable domain (outside the CDR3, taken from reference TRBV5-6 and TRBJ2-2): DAGVTQSPTHLIKTRGQQVTLRCSPKSGHDTVSWYQQALGQGPQFIFQYYEEEERQRGNFPDRFSGHQFPNYSSELNVNALLLGDSALYLCASSYNYGELFFGEGSRLTVL.

The rearrangement joins TRBV29-1 to TRBJ2-5, with 13 nucleotides matching TRBD2. The CDR3 has 14 residues. J lost 5 bases, V lost 6 bases, and 6 bases had no gene match. The germline V gene encodes CDR1 SQVTM and CDR2 ANQGSEA. As DNA, the CDR3 is TGCAGCGTGGAACTAGCGGGGGGGCCTGAGACCCAGTACTTC. Its protein is CSVELAGGPETQYF.

This clone showed up just a few times. V and J are TRBV9 and TRBJ2-2; TRBD2 aligns across 15 bases. The V segment lost 0 bases and the J segment 6 bases; nucleotides outside the gene matches: 3. Germline CDR1 reads SGDLS; CDR2 reads YYNGEE. CDR3 length equals 17 residues. The CDR3 bases are TGTGCCAGCAGCGTAGGGACTAGCGGGAGGGGGGCCGGGGAGCTGTTTTTT. It translates to CASSVGTSGRGAGELFF. Combining the CDR3 with reference TRBV9 and TRBJ2-2 gives the whole variable domain DSGVTQTPKHLITATGQRVTLRCSPRSGDLSVYWYQQSLDQGLQFLIQYYNGEERAKGNILERFSAQQFPDLHSELNLSSLELGDSALYFCASSVGTSGRGAGELFFGEGSRLTVL.

This chain connects TRBV6-5 to TRBJ2-7; possibly TRBD2 for D (5 bases). The CDR3 extends over 13 amino acids. CDR1 is MNHEY, CDR2 SVGAGI, per germline. Trimming pared 6 bases from V and 9 bases from J, leaving 18 bases between. The CDR3 nucleotides are TGTGCCAGCAGACCTACTAGAGAGGGTCGGCAGTACTTC. Residues: CASRPTREGRQYF.

The V gene is TRBV5-1, the J gene TRBJ1-2, with a possible D match to TRBD1 (5 bases). The germline V gene has CDR1 SGHRS and CDR2 YFSETQ. Trimming left V 2 bases short and J 7 bases short, with 15 bases between. CDR3 length equals 14 residues. CDR3 sequence (DNA): TGCGCCAGCAGCTTAGTAGGGCAGGGCAGTGGCTACACCTTC. Protein sequence: CASSLVGQGSGYTF.

CDR3: CASSPRGGGTDTQYF. CDR3 in DNA: TGTGCCAGCTCACCCCGGGGAGGGGGCACAGATACGCAGTATTTT. J is TRBJ2-3 and V is TRBV18; 7 bases line up with TRBD2. The V gene end was trimmed by 3 bases and the J gene end by 1 base; junction bases not matched to a gene: 4. The CDR3 is made up of 15 amino acids. From germline, CDR1 is KGHSH and CDR2 LQKENI.

The V gene is TRBV24-1, the J gene TRBJ2-3, with 7 positions matching TRBD1. Germline V gene lookup returns CDR1 KGHDR and CDR2 SFDVKD. Trimming at V came to 3 bases and at J to 8 bases, leaving 10 bases not matched to a gene. The CDR3 extends over 15 amino acids. CDR3 in DNA: TGTGCCACCAGTGATCCTGACAGGGCAAGGGCTACGCAGTATTTT. Translating gives CATSDPDRARATQYF.

This rearrangement joins TRBV19 to TRBJ2-3; D gene ambiguous. V lost 2 bases, J lost 5 bases, and 8 bases lay in between. Per the germline V gene, CDR1 is LNHDA and CDR2 is SQIVND (reference sequence). This CDR3 is 13 amino acids long. The CDR3 spells CASSIWAGDTQYF. CDR3 DNA: TGTGCCAGTAGTATATGGGCAGGAGATACGCAGTATTTT.

The chain employs TRBV5-6 and TRBJ2-7, with D possibly TRBD2 on 7 matching bases. The germline CDR1 and CDR2 sequences are SGHDT and YYEEEE. This CDR3 has 15 residues. V lost 1 base to trimming and J lost 3 bases, with 14 bases between them. The CDR3 spells CASSLSGGIIYEQYF. For the CDR3, the DNA is TGTGCCAGCAGCTTGTCGGGGGGCATTATCTACGAGCAGTACTTC.

This chain joins TRBV20-1 and TRBJ2-3, with D possibly matching TRBD2 (5 bases). Trimming took 6 bases from V and 5 from J, leaving 6 bases between them. Germline CDR1 is DFQATT and CDR2 is SNEGSKA (reference sequence). This CDR3 is 10 amino acids long. CDR3 DNA: TGCAGTGCAGGGAGAGATACGCAGTATTTT. This translates into CSAGRDTQYF.

Comments on this clone: The junction differs from germline at one of its ends, possibly a read error. The rearrangement uses TRBV11-3 and TRBJ2-7; 9 bases are a match to TRBD2. Germline assignment: CDR1 SGHNT and CDR2 YENEEA. The CDR3 is 17 residues long. The CDR3: CASSVDNSGSPAYEQYF. The CDR3 DNA is TGTGCCAGCAGCGTAGATAATAGCGGGAGCCCCGCCTACGAGCAGTACTTC.

The chain employs TRBV6-5 and TRBJ2-1; TRBD1 matches at 8 bases. The V gene end was trimmed by 2 bases and the J gene end by 8 bases; junction bases not matched to a gene: 11. The CDR3 runs 16 residues. The germline V gene has CDR1 MNHEY and CDR2 SVGAGI. CDR3 in DNA: TGTGCCAGCAGTTACCACGCAGGACAGGGTGGGGATGAGCAGTTCTTC. It codes for CASSYHAGQGGDEQFF.

This rearrangement joins TRBV5-1 to TRBJ1-6; 10 bases are shared with TRBD1. This CDR3 comprises 14 residues. V lost 4 bases, J lost 7 bases, and 2 bases stayed unmatched. Germline loops: CDR1 SGHRS, CDR2 YFSETQ. DNA for the CDR3: TGCGCCAGCAGCGCGACAGGGGGCAATTCACCCCTCCACTTT. Its protein product is CASSATGGNSPLHF.

The chain links TRBV12-3 or TRBV12-4 to TRBJ2-3, with D hard to call. The CDR3 is made up of 12 amino acids. Deletions cut 6 bases from V and 2 bases from J, with 6 bases between. The CDR3 DNA is TGTGCCAGCAGGCCCTACACAGATACGCAGTATTTT. Its translation: CASRPYTDTQYF.

This clone was counted ten times or more. The chain combines TRBV2 with TRBJ1-1; TRBD1 is a possible D gene (5 bases). V lost 6 bases and J 6 bases, leaving 11 bases between the germline ends. The germline CDR1 and CDR2 sequences are SNHLY and FYNNEI. The CDR3 loop spans 12 amino acids. The CDR3: CASREGMAEAFF. The CDR3 DNA is TGTGCCAGCAGGGAGGGGATGGCTGAAGCTTTCTTT.

CDR3 DNA sequence: TGTGCCAGCAGTCCAGCCCAGGGGCTCTTGAACACTGAAGCTTTCTTT. It specifies CASSPAQGLLNTEAFF. The rearrangement joins TRBV2 to TRBJ1-1, with a tentative D call TRBD1 (6 bases). Trimming pared 5 bases from V and 0 bases from J, leaving 16 bases between. CDR3 length: 16 residues. The germline CDR1 and CDR2 sequences are SNHLY and FYNNEI. The full variable domain, completed using reference TRBV2 and TRBJ1-1, is EPEVTQTPSHQVTQMGQEVILRCVPISNHLYFYWYRQILGQKVEFLVSFYNNEISEKSEIFDDQFSVERPDGSNFTLKIRSTKLEDSAMYFCASSPAQGLLNTEAFFGQGTRLTVV.

This chain links TRBV24-1 with TRBJ2-2; tentative D call: TRBD1 (5 bases). Germline V CDR1 and CDR2: KGHDR, SFDVKD. V was shortened by 7 bases and J by 2 bases, with 13 bases between the two germline ends. This CDR3 has 15 residues. DNA of the CDR3: TGTGCCACCAGCTCCGTGACAGAAAACACCGGGGAGCTGTTTTTT. The encoded protein is CATSSVTENTGELFF.

Worth noting for this clone: The DNA is omitted, as the CDR3 cannot be located on it reliably, and the CDR3 follows TCRdb's listing. The chain carries TRBV6-5 and TRBJ2-3; TRBD2, the table's D call, lacks a check against the DNA. Ends included, the CDR3 has 13 residues. CDR1 is MNHEY and CDR2 is SVGAGI in the germline V gene. The CDR3: CASILGGTDTQYF.

This sequence joins TRBV25-1 and TRBJ2-5, with D possibly being TRBD2 (5 bases). Between the trimmed V and J ends, which lost 3 bases and 4 bases, there was a span of 9 bases. The CDR3 has 13 residues. Germline V CDR1 and CDR2: MGHDK, SYGVNS. CDR3 DNA: TGTGCCAGCAGTGAGGGTCGGGGAGAGACCCAGTACTTC. This codes for CASSEGRGETQYF. The full variable domain, its missing parts supplied by reference TRBV25-1 and TRBJ2-5, is EADIYQTPRYLVIGTGKKITLECSQTMGHDKMYWYQQDPGMELHLIHYSYGVNSTEKGDLSSESTVSRIRTEHFPLTLESARPSHTSQYLCASSEGRGETQYFGPGTRLLVL.

This clone was counted a single time. This chain uses TRBV4-1 with TRBJ2-7; the match to TRBD2 covers 7 bases. The V gene end was trimmed by 1 base and the J gene end by 9 bases; junction bases not matched to a gene: 6. CDR1 and CDR2 from the germline V gene are MGHRA and YSYEKL. The CDR3 spans 13 residues. Here the CDR3 reads CASSQGLALAQYF. In DNA, the CDR3 is TGCGCCAGCAGCCAAGGACTAGCTCTTGCGCAGTACTTC.

This clone is a singleton in its sample. The V call is TRBV11-2, the J call TRBJ1-2; 7 nucleotides match TRBD1. CDR3 length: 14 amino acids. Germline V gene data show CDR1 as SGHAT and CDR2 as FQNNGV. Trimming at V came to 5 bases and at J to 4 bases, leaving 7 bases not matched to a gene. The CDR3 DNA follows: TGTGCCAGCAGCGCGACAGGGCAGGCCTATGGCTACACCTTC. Translation gives CASSATGQAYGYTF.